This TCR beta chain came from a study of blood T cell repertoires in COVID-19. The wider study: There were acute and convalescent COVID-19 samples, and they came from the United States, Italy and Spain. PBMCs, B-cell-depleted T cells, or T cells provided the cDNA or gDNA that made up the material.

Trimming cost V 0 bases and J 2 bases; bases outside gene matches: 4. This CDR3 contains 15 residues. Germline V CDR1 and CDR2: SGHNT, YYREEE (reference sequence). As originally analysed: It was from reference gene primer amplification that nucleated cell counts were estimated. TCRdb's copy holds only in-frame clones and misses some; the assay was immunoSEQ multiplex PCR. For V, J and clone size, that table is used; D and trimming come from the DNA. The table lists roughly 310,000 clones, approximately 89% of them singletons. Sequencing used PBMCs or T cells enriched from blood (not recorded which). The rearrangement links TRBV5-4 to TRBJ2-7; 8 nucleotides line up with TRBD1. This receptor was taken from a middle-aged woman who had recovered from COVID-19. As DNA, the CDR3 is TGTGCCAGCAGCTTGGAAGGACAGGGCACCTACGAGCAGTACTTC. Protein: CASSLEGQGTYEQYF.